This T cell receptor (beta chain) appears in the sequencing data of a study of T cell responses to AZD1222 COVID-19 vaccine. This clone was observed a single time. Antigen specificity is unknown. Some clones are missing from TCRdb's copy, which holds only in-frame ones; the method was immunoSEQ multiplex PCR. The sample lists 130,000 or so clones, roughly 90% seen once, with 2.5% to 3.5% in the top ten. General study results and limits: The study found Spike-specific TCR breadth and depth rose after two AZD1222 doses. A mostly white British donor set with more females was recruited, and clonal diversity was possibly underestimated.

Per the germline V gene, CDR1 is MNHGY and CDR2 is SVAAGI. CDR3 size: 22 residues. V was clipped by 0 bases and J by 0 bases; unmatched bases: 17. The sequence came from an adult in good health. V and J are TRBV6-9 and TRBJ2-1, with TRBD1 matching 10 bases. The starting material was peripheral blood, obtained on day 0 of AZD1222 vaccination. As DNA, the CDR3 is TGTGCCAGCAGTTATTCAACACCCGACAGGGGGCGATTCCTTAGCTCCTACAATGAGCAGTTCTTC. It specifies CASSYSTPDRGRFLSSYNEQFF.